The entry below gives a single T cell receptor (beta chain) sequence along with its context. What it binds is unknown. The data were obtained in a study of T cells after yellow fever vaccination. Overall study findings and caveats: Primary-vaccination clones mostly resurfaced post-booster (approximately 96% CD4, approximately 89% CD8). CD4 and CD8 compartments shared a small share of clonotypes, likely from convergent recombination.

Unmatched junction bases numbered 15, after V lost 8 bases and J lost 11 bases. The germline CDR1 and CDR2 sequences are SQVTM and ANQGSEA. The CDR3 runs 14 residues. Each CDR3 protein is one row after TCRdb ran MiXCR on the 5' RACE reads. The sample holds 300,000 to 400,000 distinct CDR3 sequences, roughly an eighth seen once. The TCR sequence derives from a man aged 18 to 29 who received the YFV17D yellow fever vaccine. Here the sequenced sample was CD4+ T cells sorted from PBMCs, taken 15 days after the yellow fever booster vaccination. The rearrangement uses TRBV29-1 and TRBJ1-5; 10 bases align to TRBD1. CDR3 protein: CSIGQGDRGLAQHF. The CDR3 DNA reads as TGCAGCATAGGACAGGGGGACAGGGGATTGGCCCAGCATTTT.